This T cell receptor (beta chain) was found in a study of CD8 T cells in ankylosing spondylitis. Concerning this clonotype itself: The antigen remains undetermined.

TCRdb re-called the 5' RACE reads through MiXCR, storing one row per CDR3 protein. Here the sample spans 700,000 to 850,000 distinct CDR3 sequences, about 12% being singletons. This CDR3 comprises 15 residues. V was shortened by 4 bases and J by 4 bases, with 12 bases between the two germline ends. From germline, CDR1 is SGDLS and CDR2 YYNGEE. Study-level points and caveats: Apparently characteristic of ankylosing spondylitis blood was a TCR beta motif (eight highly homologous variants).

The sample was blood, either unsorted or a sorted T cell fraction (not recorded which). This chain links TRBV9 with TRBJ2-6; D is ambiguous. This TCR derives from a male donor with ankylosing spondylitis. The CDR3 loop is CASSSLPRGANVLTF. The CDR3, as DNA: TGTGCCAGCAGCTCCCTCCCTAGAGGGGCCAACGTCCTGACTTTC. Variable domain in full (rest from reference TRBV9 and TRBJ2-6): DSGVTQTPKHLITATGQRVTLRCSPRSGDLSVYWYQQSLDQGLQFLIQYYNGEERAKGNILERFSAQQFPDLHSELNLSSLELGDSALYFCASSSLPRGANVLTFGAGSRLTVL.